A selection of T cell receptor beta chains follows, all from one sample in a study of blood T cell repertoires in COVID-19. Sequenced by immunoSEQ multiplex PCR; TCRdb stores in-frame clones only, minus some. The repertoire holds about 200,000 clones, 89% seen once, with over 7% in the top ten. Sequenced: PBMCs or T cells enriched from blood (not recorded which). The receptor set was obtained from a woman between 18 and 29 years old who had recovered from COVID-19. Each CDR3 is given with its conserved first and last residue. The D gene is left open where the match is weak. Not all rows give a size; the values are once, few, many and, for expanded clones, a class.

>TRBV6-6|.|.|14|TRBJ1-1
TGTGCCAGCAGGGACACAGGGTGGCTCACTGAAGCTTTCTTT
CASRDTGWLTEAFF
>TRBV1|.|.|16|TRBJ2-3
TGCACCAGCAGCCAAGATGATGGCAGGGAGGTCGATACGCAGTATTTT
CTSSQDDGREVDTQYF
>TRBV3-1/TRBV3-2|.|TRBD2|19|TRBJ2-5
TGTGCCAGCAGCGAGAGGGGGAGACTAGCGGGGATTACCCAAGAGACCCAGTACTTC
CASSERGRLAGITQETQYF
>TRBV12-3/TRBV12-4|.|.|13|TRBJ2-1
TGTGCCAGCAGTTTTAGGAGTGTGGTTGAGCAGTTCTTC
CASSFRSVVEQFF
>TRBV23-1|.|.|11|TRBJ1-2
TGCGCCAGCAGACCTAATTATGGCTACACCTTC
CASRPNYGYTF
>TRBV6-5|once|TRBD2|14|TRBJ2-3
TGTGCCAGCAGTAAGACTAGCGAACCAGATACGCAGTATTTT
CASSKTSEPDTQYF
>TRBV5-5|.|TRBD1|13|TRBJ2-7
TGTGCCAGCAGCTTCTACAGGGGCTACGAGCAGTACTTC
CASSFYRGYEQYF
>TRBV30|.|.|11|TRBJ1-1
TGTGCCTGGGCTAACAGCCGGCAAGCTTTCTTT
CAWANSRQAFF
>TRBV10-3|.|TRBD1|15|TRBJ1-4
TGTGCCATCAGTGAGCAGACAGGGACTAATGAAAAACTGTTTTTT
CAISEQTGTNEKLFF
>TRBV5-1|few|TRBD1|15|TRBJ1-5
TGCGCCAGCAGCCTAGACAGGGGGTCAAATCAGCCCCAGCATTTT
CASSLDRGSNQPQHF
>TRBV28|.|.|15|TRBJ1-1
TGTGCCAGCAGTTTGGCTGGTGTTTTGGGCGCTGAAGCTTTCTTT
CASSLAGVLGAEAFF
>TRBV5-4|.|TRBD1|13|TRBJ1-2
TGTGCCAGCAGCAAGGACAGGGGTTGGGGCTACACCTTC
CASSKDRGWGYTF
>TRBV2|.|.|12|TRBJ2-7
TGTGCCAGCAGTGACGGGTCCTACGAGCAGTACTTC
CASSDGSYEQYF
>TRBV12-3/TRBV12-4|.|.|12|TRBJ2-3
TGTGCCAGCAGTTTTATTTCAGATACGCAGTATTTT
CASSFISDTQYF
>TRBV19|.|.|17|TRBJ2-6
TGTGCCAGTACTGGATACAGGGACGACTCTGGGGCCAACGTCCTGACTTTC
CASTGYRDDSGANVLTF
>TRBV9|.|.|14|TRBJ2-5
TGTGCCAGCAGCCCCGGGAGTTCCGGGGTGGTCCAGTACTTC
CASSPGSSGVVQYF
>TRBV9|.|TRBD1|14|TRBJ1-2
TGTGCCAGCAGCGCGGGACAGGGCCACTATGGCTACACCTTC
CASSAGQGHYGYTF
>TRBV30|.|.|15|TRBJ1-1
TGTGCCTGGAGTGTCCCAGGGGTTTGGAGCACTGAAGCTTTCTTT
CAWSVPGVWSTEAFF
>TRBV11-2|.|TRBD1|14|TRBJ1-2
TGTGCCAGCAGCCTTTCGGGACAGGGTAATGGCTACACCTTC
CASSLSGQGNGYTF
>TRBV18|.|TRBD2|18|TRBJ2-1
TGTGCCAGCTCACCCCGGACTAGCGGGGAAACATTACTCAATGAGCAGTTCTTC
CASSPRTSGETLLNEQFF
>TRBV9|.|.|14|TRBJ1-2
TGTGCCAGCAGCCCGAGGACAGATACCTATGGCTACACCTTC
CASSPRTDTYGYTF
>TRBV28|.|TRBD1|13|TRBJ1-2
TGTGCCAGCCTGGACAGGACCTCCTATGGCTACACCTTC
CASLDRTSYGYTF
>TRBV19|.|.|16|TRBJ2-5
TGTGCCAGTAGTATAACCCCCGGACAGATTGGGGAGACCCAGTACTTC
CASSITPGQIGETQYF
>TRBV7-2|.|.|13|TRBJ2-2
TGTGCCAGCAGCGCCTCGAGGACCGGGGAGCTGTTTTTT
CASSASRTGELFF
>TRBV24-1|.|TRBD2|19|TRBJ2-2
TGTGCCACCAGTGACTCAACTAGCGGGGGGACGTCGAACACCGGGGAGCTGTTTTTT
CATSDSTSGGTSNTGELFF
>TRBV27|.|.|15|TRBJ2-7
TGTGCCAGCAGTTTTCTAGGTTTGGGCTCCTACGAGCAGTACTTC
CASSFLGLGSYEQYF
>TRBV2|once|.|13|TRBJ1-5
TGTGCCAGCAGTTGGACAGGCAATCAGCCCCAGCATTTT
CASSWTGNQPQHF
>TRBV27|.|.|14|TRBJ1-4
TGTGCCAGCAGTTCGAGCGAATATAATGAAAAACTGTTTTTT
CASSSSEYNEKLFF
>TRBV5-1|.|.|14|TRBJ2-5
TGCGCCAGCAGCCCAGGGCGGGGTCAAGAGACCCAGTACTTC
CASSPGRGQETQYF
>TRBV18|.|.|14|TRBJ2-7
TGTGCCAGCTCACCGCCGGACAACTCCTACGAGCAGTACTTC
CASSPPDNSYEQYF
>TRBV30|.|.|15|TRBJ2-2
TGTGCCTGGAGTCCGGGGGGCCTGGGCACCGGGGAGCTGTTTTTT
CAWSPGGLGTGELFF
>TRBV19|.|TRBD1|13|TRBJ1-1
TGTGCCAGTAGACGGCAGGGGGACACTGAAGCTTTCTTT
CASRRQGDTEAFF
>TRBV28|.|.|14|TRBJ2-3
TGTGCCAGCAGGGATCCTAGAATCACAGATACGCAGTATTTT
CASRDPRITDTQYF